This T cell receptor beta chain was found in a study of blood T cells in healthy people across ages. As to this clonotype: Its antigen is not known.

General study findings and limits: CMV status of donors was not determined, possibly confounding expanded clonotype changes. Percentage of naive T cells showed a strong correlation with TCR beta diversity.

A second about 7 to 11 cycle PCR used barcoded and J-beta primers. Samples each returned at least 2.5 million CDR3-containing paired-end reads. TCRdb re-called the 5' RACE reads with MiXCR, one entry per CDR3 protein. The data show fewer than 800,000 distinct CDR3 sequences, 32% seen once. Looked up from germline, CDR1 is SGDLS and CDR2 is YYNGEE. The CDR3 loop spans 17 amino acids. Unmatched junction bases numbered 6, after V lost 4 bases and J lost 2 bases. The genes are TRBV9 and TRBJ2-2, with 12 bases matching TRBD2. The receptor was derived from a woman of 80 years or more in good health. Material: blood. CDR3 sequence (DNA): TGTGCCAGCAGCCCGACTAGCGGGGGCTTAAACACCGGGGAGCTGTTTTTT. Residues: CASSPTSGGLNTGELFF.